This T cell receptor (beta chain) was identified in a study of blood T cell repertoires in COVID-19. On the study more broadly: Sites across the United States, Italy and Spain contributed samples from acute and convalescent COVID-19. PBMCs, B-cell-depleted T cells, or T cells were the source of the cDNA or gDNA that made up the material.

Original methodology: How many nucleated cells were present was estimated from reference gene primer amplification. Here immunoSEQ multiplex PCR was the method, and the copy in TCRdb shows in-frame clones only, minus some. That table furnishes V, J and clone size, whereas the DNA furnished D and trimming. Among around 120,000 clones listed, less than 85% were seen once. Germline loops: CDR1 MRHNA, CDR2 SNTAGT. The V gene end was trimmed by 2 bases and the J gene end by 6 bases; junction bases not matched to a gene: 6. The CDR3 totals 15 residues. This clone was seen repeatedly, ten times or more. This TCR was sampled from a human donor with acute or convalescent COVID-19. The donor label of this sample is uncertain. What was sequenced was peripheral blood. The chain combines TRBV6-4 with TRBJ2-3; 9 bases fit TRBD1. DNA for the CDR3: TGTGCCAGCAGTGACCGGGCGGACAGGGGTGATACGCAGTATTTT. Translation: CASSDRADRGDTQYF.